Listed below are T cell receptor beta chains from one sample, sequenced in a study of T cells after yellow fever vaccination. TCRdb fed the 5' RACE reads into MiXCR, producing one record per CDR3 protein. The sample has approximately 510,000 distinct CDR3 sequences; just over 20% are singletons. The sequencing here drew on PBMCs, taken approximately 20 days after the first yellow fever vaccination. The source of these receptors is a man aged 18 to 30 who received the YFV17D yellow fever vaccine. CDR3s include the opening cysteine and the closing phenylalanine or tryptophan.

V | CDR3
TRBV5-1 | CASRITLASGGEQFF
TRBV20-1 | CSAVPGTDYEQYF
TRBV20-1 | CSALSGTRNTGELFF
TRBV15 | CATSRGGGYTF
TRBV7-3 | CSSSVGGGPTGELFF
TRBV9 | CASSATPSSSYNEQFF
TRBV3-1 | CASSQEGLGATDTQYF
TRBV5-1 | CASSWGAHTDTQYF
TRBV12-3/TRBV12-4 | CASTISMTRITDTQYF
TRBV29-1 | CSTLGDTNYGYTF
TRBV27 | CASSMGTGGGRAQHF
TRBV12-3/TRBV12-4 | CASSSQRGRYEQYF
TRBV7-2 | CASSLATQGNYGYTF
TRBV10-2 | CASSESSGATVNEQFF
TRBV5-1 | CASSPGLQKEQYF
TRBV11-3 | CASSLGDGEQYF
TRBV11-2 | CASSLALIGGNEQFF
TRBV5-1 | CASSLELGRYNEQFF
TRBV2 | CASSQNQGARGYTF
TRBV27 | CASSHSRAAQNIQYF
TRBV7-3 | CASSYLAGAEQYF
TRBV6-1 | CASNLQGRETQYF
TRBV5-1 | CASSQDWSGFQETQYF
TRBV28 | CASSLHGVNTEAFF
TRBV12-3/TRBV12-4 | CASSLNGVTGELFF
TRBV7-2 | CASSFQTLRNNEQFF
TRBV3-1 | CASSLQTSGSYNEQFF
TRBV3-1 | CASSQVFPPYEQYF
TRBV7-2 | CASSLVGSAEAFF
TRBV2 | CASSAPPFYGYTF
TRBV12-3/TRBV12-4 | CASSWGPEGGQPQHF
TRBV29-1 | CSVEAGRGQPDTQYF
TRBV20-1 | CSARVRGQDSPLHF
TRBV6-5 | CASSFQTSGPTDTQYF
TRBV19 | CASSIGRAQYF
TRBV6-1 | CASRDIGEGTEKLFF